The clone carrying this T cell receptor (beta chain) was counted many times. Its cognate antigen is unknown. This entry belongs to a study of early T cells in non-severe SARS-CoV-2 infection. Study-wide background: The study sequenced bulk RNA from unsorted whole blood, with chains unpaired.

Attachment of unique molecular identifiers was made to individual cDNA molecules. TCRdb used MiXCR to reprocess the 5' RACE reads, holding one entry per CDR3 protein. The repertoire has 25,000 to 35,000 distinct CDR3 sequences, about 6.6% of them found once; the top ten carry about 34%. The CDR3 runs 16 residues. With 5 bases removed from V and 1 base from J, the gap between germline ends came to 16 bases. Looked up from germline, CDR1 is SGHDT and CDR2 is YYEEEE. Overall study results and limits: The study's VDJdb matching favored anti-spike CD8 responses and missed private and CD4 specificities.

The sequencing here drew on whole blood, taken at baseline. The receptor's source is an adult who was a healthcare worker with PCR-confirmed SARS-CoV-2 infection or an uninfected control (not recorded which). V is TRBV5-6 and J is TRBJ2-1; D is possibly TRBD2 (6 bases). The CDR3, as DNA: TGTGCCAGCAGTCAGCTCCTAGCGCCATCCTACAATGAGCAGTTCTTC. Translated: CASSQLLAPSYNEQFF.